The next 23 T cell receptor beta chains were all read from a single sample in a study of T cells in localized non-small cell lung cancer. Only in-frame clones appear in the TCRdb table, and some are missing; sequencing was by immunoSEQ multiplex PCR. This sample has tens of thousands of clones; almost 90% occur once, and the top ten carry about 2.5%. Here the sequenced sample was peripheral blood, taken before any cancer treatment. These receptors all come from a female donor older than 55 with stage I squamous cell lung carcinoma.

This rearrangement joins TRBV19 to TRBJ2-2, with 8 bases aligning to TRBD1. CDR3 length: 16 amino acids. The junction had 7 bases not matched to a gene; V was cut back by 6 bases and J by 1 base. Germline V lookup: CDR1 LNHDA, CDR2 SQIVND (reference sequence). In DNA form, the CDR3 reads TGTGCCAGTAGCCCAGGCGGACAGGGGAACACCGGGGAGCTGTTTTTT. This codes for CASSPGGQGNTGELFF.

This chain connects TRBV5-1 to TRBJ2-3; 9 nucleotides align to TRBD2. CDR1 is SGHRS and CDR2 is YFSETQ in the germline V gene. V lost 1 base and J lost 1; bases outside the gene matches: 4. The CDR3 runs 16 residues. CDR3 coding DNA: TGCGCCAGCAGCTTGTGGGCGGGAGGGCGCACAGATACGCAGTATTTT. Translating it yields CASSLWAGGRTDTQYF.

The CDR3 nucleotides read TGTGCCAGCAGCCCGACAGGGAGCAATGAGCAGTTCTTC. It encodes CASSPTGSNEQFF. The rearrangement joins TRBV7-3 to TRBJ2-1; 7 bases are a match to TRBD1. V gave up 5 bases and J gave up 6 bases; unmatched junction bases: 4. Per the germline V gene, CDR1 is SGHTA and CDR2 is FQGTGA. This CDR3 comprises 13 residues. The variable domain in full, completed from reference TRBV7-3 and TRBJ2-1, reads GAGVSQTPSNKVTEKGKYVELRCDPISGHTALYWYRQSLGQGPEFLIYFQGTGAADDSGLPNDRFFAVRPEGSVSTLKIQRTERGDSAVYLCASSPTGSNEQFFGPGTRLTVL.

J is TRBJ2-7 and V is TRBV27; 11 positions agree with TRBD2. Per germline, CDR1 MNHEY and CDR2 SMNVEV (reference sequence). Trimming at V came to 4 bases and at J to 2 bases, leaving 19 bases not matched to a gene. This CDR3 is 20 amino acids long. CDR3 region: CASSSAQWKVAGGPTYEQYF. The CDR3 nucleotides read TGTGCCAGCAGTTCAGCACAGTGGAAGGTAGCGGGAGGGCCGACCTACGAGCAGTACTTC.

J is TRBJ2-1 and V is TRBV7-9, with 13 bases aligning to TRBD2. The germline V gene encodes CDR1 SEHNR and CDR2 FQNEAQ (reference sequence). This CDR3 is 16 amino acids long. V lost 5 bases to trimming and J lost 4 bases; unmatched junction nucleotides: 5. CDR3 sequence reads: CASSPPGLAGYNEQFF. The CDR3 DNA reads as TGTGCCAGCAGCCCACCGGGACTAGCGGGATACAATGAGCAGTTCTTC.

This clone has only a few counts. The chain recombines TRBV29-1 with TRBJ2-1; either TRBD1 or TRBD2 may fit D (5 bases each). The V end was cut by 2 bases, the J end by 0 bases, with 11 bases between. The CDR3 runs 15 residues. The germline CDR1 and CDR2 sequences are SQVTM and ANQGSEA. Here the CDR3 DNA reads TGCAGCGTTGAATCGGGGCGGTCCTCCTACAATGAGCAGTTCTTC. Protein product: CSVESGRSSYNEQFF.

J is TRBJ2-7 and V is TRBV7-3, with a tentative D call TRBD2 (7 bases). Germline V gene data show CDR1 as SGHTA and CDR2 as FQGTGA. The CDR3 has 17 residues. Trimming pared 3 bases from V and 2 bases from J, leaving 20 bases between. Here the CDR3 DNA reads TGTGCCAGCAGCTTGGGAGGGGGTAAGGCTGAGGCCTACGAGCAGTACTTC. As protein: CASSLGGGKAEAYEQYF.

This rearrangement joins TRBV19 to TRBJ2-7; TRBD2 agrees at 7 bases. The CDR3 runs to 13 residues. The junction had 1 base not matched to a gene; V was cut back by 2 bases and J by 3 bases. The germline CDR1 and CDR2 sequences are LNHDA and SQIVND (reference sequence). In DNA form, the CDR3 reads TGTGCCAGTAGTATAACGGGGGGCTACGAGCAGTACTTC. It translates to CASSITGGYEQYF.

J is TRBJ1-2 and V is TRBV2, with no clear D. The germline V gene has CDR1 SNHLY and CDR2 FYNNEI. This CDR3 is built from 13 residues. V gave up 5 bases and J gave up 4 bases, with 11 bases separating them. The DNA for the CDR3 is TGTGCCAGCAGTCAGGCGGATCTCTATGGCTACACCTTC. Translating gives CASSQADLYGYTF.

The CDR3 loop reads CASSFQGRGGYTF. CDR3 bases: TGTGCCAGCAGCTTCCAGGGGAGGGGTGGCTACACCTTC. The J gene is TRBJ1-2, the V gene TRBV5-4; maybe TRBD1 (6 bases). The V and J ends lost 2 bases and 7 bases respectively, with 12 bases between them. Germline V gene lookup returns CDR1 SGHNT and CDR2 YYREEE (reference sequence). This CDR3 spans 13 amino acids.

The J gene is TRBJ2-1, the V gene TRBV20-1, with D uncertain. From germline, CDR1 is DFQATT and CDR2 SNEGSKA (reference sequence). Trimming shortened V by 2 bases and J by 7 bases, and 6 bases separated the two germline ends. The CDR3 contains 11 residues. CDR3 protein: CSARKRNEQFF. The CDR3 nucleotides read TGCAGTGCTAGAAAAAGAAATGAGCAGTTCTTC.

The chain employs TRBV19 and TRBJ1-2; 12 nucleotides line up with TRBD1. The V segment lost 6 bases and the J segment 8 bases; nucleotides outside the gene matches: 10. The germline V gene has CDR1 LNHDA and CDR2 SQIVND (reference sequence). The CDR3 length is 15 residues. Here the CDR3 reads CASSARGTGGEGYTF. In DNA form, the CDR3 reads TGTGCCAGTAGCGCGAGAGGGACAGGGGGCGAAGGCTACACCTTC. The full variable domain, in which reference TRBV19 and TRBJ1-2 provide the parts outside the CDR3, is DGGITQSPKYLFRKEGQNVTLSCEQNLNHDAMYWYRQDPGQGLRLIYYSQIVNDFQKGDIAEGYSVSREKKESFPLTVTSAQKNPTAFYLCASSARGTGGEGYTFGSGTRLTVV.

The chain uses TRBV6-5 and TRBJ1-4; a weak D match, TRBD1 (5 bases). V lost 6 bases, J lost 4 bases, and 15 bases lay in between. The CDR3 sequence is 15 residues long. Germline V gives CDR1 MNHEY, CDR2 SVGAGI. CDR3 protein: CASSPGVSLNEKLFF. DNA of the CDR3: TGTGCCAGCAGCCCGGGGGTCTCCCTTAATGAAAAACTGTTTTTT.

This clone was detected only a few times. This sequence joins TRBV4-3 and TRBJ1-5; 9 nucleotides match TRBD1. Germline-derived CDR1 and CDR2 are LGHNA and YSLEER. J gave up 3 bases and V 0 bases, and 3 bases lay outside the gene matches. CDR3 length equals 16 residues. This chain's CDR3 is CASSQDRDRANQPQHF. The CDR3 DNA is TGCGCCAGCAGCCAAGATAGGGACAGGGCCAATCAGCCCCAGCATTTT.

This sequence joins TRBV4-1 and TRBJ2-5, with D perhaps matching TRBD2 (5 bases). Germline V gene lookup returns CDR1 MGHRA and CDR2 YSYEKL. V lost 8 bases to trimming and J lost 5 bases, with 15 bases between them. This CDR3 is 13 amino acids long. The CDR3 reads CASGRLAGETQYF. The CDR3 region has the DNA TGCGCCAGCGGTAGGTTGGCGGGTGAGACCCAGTACTTC.

The rearrangement links TRBV18 to TRBJ1-1; tentatively, D is TRBD1 (6 bases). Trimming removed 1 base from V and 4 bases from J, with 7 bases in between. This CDR3 comprises 13 residues. CDR1 is KGHSH and CDR2 is LQKENI in the germline V gene. The CDR3 here is CASSPQGGTEAFF. The CDR3 nucleotides are TGTGCCAGCTCACCACAGGGGGGCACTGAAGCTTTCTTT.

A few counts support this clone. The genes are TRBV30 and TRBJ1-5; 7 bases match TRBD1. Germline V gene data show CDR1 as GTSNPN and CDR2 as SVGIG (reference sequence). CDR3 length: 15 amino acids. Unmatched junction bases numbered 7, after V lost 0 bases and J lost 5 bases. CDR3 DNA sequence: TGTGCCTGGAGTGTACAGGACAGGTGGGATCAGCCCCAGCATTTT. Protein product: CAWSVQDRWDQPQHF.

The chain is built from TRBV7-3 and TRBJ2-5; D ambiguous. Trimming removed 1 base at V and 2 bases at J, with 11 bases between. The CDR3 is 15 residues long. Per germline, CDR1 SGHTA and CDR2 FQGTGA. The CDR3 nucleotides are TGTGCCAGCAGCTTAAGAGGCACTATACAAGAGACCCAGTACTTC. Protein sequence: CASSLRGTIQETQYF.

The rearrangement joins TRBV7-2 to TRBJ2-5; D might be TRBD2 (6 bases). V lost 4 bases, J lost 2 bases, and 8 bases lay in between. CDR1 is SGHTA, CDR2 FQGNSA, per germline. The CDR3 has 13 amino acids. The CDR3 coding sequence is TGTGCCAGCAGCTCGGGACTTCAAGAGACCCAGTACTTC. Translated, it gives CASSSGLQETQYF. Using reference TRBV7-2 and TRBJ2-5 for the parts outside the CDR3, the full variable domain is GAGVSQSPSNKVTEKGKDVELRCDPISGHTALYWYRQSLGQGLEFLIYFQGNSAPDKSGLPSDRFSAERTGGSVSTLTIQRTQQEDSAVYLCASSSGLQETQYFGPGTRLLVL.

The V and J genes are TRBV7-2 and TRBJ2-7, with TRBD2 matching over 7 bases. The CDR3 is 15 amino acids. Per the germline V gene, CDR1 is SGHTA and CDR2 is FQGNSA. The V segment lost 0 bases and the J segment 0 bases; nucleotides outside the gene matches: 2. The CDR3 region is CASSLAGRGSYEQYF. The CDR3 nucleotides read TGTGCCAGCAGCTTAGCGGGGAGGGGCTCCTACGAGCAGTACTTC.

The chain joins TRBV18 to TRBJ2-1, with D possibly TRBD1 on 6 matching bases. V was cut by 5 bases and J by 7 bases, with 15 bases left in between. CDR1 is KGHSH and CDR2 is LQKENI in the germline V gene. The CDR3 is 14 residues long. CDR3 sequence reads: CASSVQGRENEQFF. The CDR3 coding sequence is TGTGCCAGCTCAGTTCAGGGGCGAGAAAATGAGCAGTTCTTC.

The chain carries TRBV18 and TRBJ2-6; 8 nucleotides line up with TRBD1. V was pared by 11 bases and J by 3 bases, with 3 bases of the junction left unmatched. Germline CDR1 and CDR2: KGHSH and LQKENI. This CDR3 comprises 13 residues. The CDR3, as DNA: TGTGCCTGCAGGGGGCTTGGGGCCAACGTCCTGACTTTC. Translation gives CACRGLGANVLTF.

The gene calls are TRBV30 and TRBJ2-1; no definite D call. CDR3 length: 13 residues. Germline V gene lookup returns CDR1 GTSNPN and CDR2 SVGIG (reference sequence). Trimming took 4 bases from V and 3 from J, leaving 10 bases between them. The CDR3 reads CAWTQTLYNEQFF. The CDR3 region has the DNA TGTGCCTGGACGCAAACCCTCTACAATGAGCAGTTCTTC.